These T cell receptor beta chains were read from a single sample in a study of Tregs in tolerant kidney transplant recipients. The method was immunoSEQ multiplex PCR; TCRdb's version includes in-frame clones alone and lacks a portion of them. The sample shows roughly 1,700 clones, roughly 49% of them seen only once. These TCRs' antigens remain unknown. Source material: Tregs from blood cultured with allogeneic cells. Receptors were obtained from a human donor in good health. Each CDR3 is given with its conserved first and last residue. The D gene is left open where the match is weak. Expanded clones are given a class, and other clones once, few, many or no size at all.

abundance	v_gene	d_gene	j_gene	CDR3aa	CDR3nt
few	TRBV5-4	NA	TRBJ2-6	CASSQEARTGANVLTF	TGCGCCAGCAGCCAAGAGGCACGTACTGGGGCCAACGTCCTGACTTTC
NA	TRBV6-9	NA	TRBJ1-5	CASMFNQPQHF	TGTGCCAGCATGTTCAATCAGCCCCAGCATTTT
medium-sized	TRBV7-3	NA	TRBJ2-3	CASSLMFGDLDTQYF	TGTGCCAGCAGCTTAATGTTTGGGGACTTAGATACGCAGTATTTT
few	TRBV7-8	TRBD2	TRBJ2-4	CASSFRGRAGVAKNIQYF	TGTGCCAGCAGCTTCCGAGGGAGGGCCGGGGTAGCCAAAAACATTCAGTACTTC
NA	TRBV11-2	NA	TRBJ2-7	CASSFLPSRAYEQYF	TGTGCCAGCAGCTTCCTACCTTCTAGGGCCTACGAGCAGTACTTC
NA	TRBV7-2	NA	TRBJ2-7	CASSPSGRGASYEQYF	TGTGCCAGCAGCCCGTCTGGCAGGGGGGCCTCCTACGAGCAGTACTTC
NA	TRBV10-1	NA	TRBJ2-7	CASSDPPSGFYEQYF	TGCGCCAGCAGTGACCCTCCCTCGGGGTTCTACGAGCAGTACTTC
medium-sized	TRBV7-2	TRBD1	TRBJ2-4	CASSRTGKNIQYF	TGTGCCAGCAGCCGGACAGGCAAAAACATTCAGTACTTC
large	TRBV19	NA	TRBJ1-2	CASSTPGMDYGYTF	TGTGCCAGTAGTACCCCGGGGATGGACTATGGCTACACCTTC
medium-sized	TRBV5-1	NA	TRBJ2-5	CASGTQTAQETQYF	TGCGCCAGCGGGACCCAAACAGCTCAAGAGACCCAGTACTTC
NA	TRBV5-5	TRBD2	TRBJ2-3	CASSFREADTQYF	TGCGCCAGCAGCTTTCGGGAGGCAGATACGCAGTATTTT
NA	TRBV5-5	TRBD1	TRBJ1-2	CASSKGTGDGYTF	TGTGCCAGCAGCAAAGGGACAGGTGATGGCTACACCTTC
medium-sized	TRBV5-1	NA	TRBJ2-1	CASSVSSEQFF	TGCGCCAGCAGCGTATCATCTGAGCAGTTCTTC
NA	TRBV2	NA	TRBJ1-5	CASSERGGGQPQHF	TGTGCCAGCAGTGAAAGGGGGGGAGGTCAGCCCCAGCATTTT
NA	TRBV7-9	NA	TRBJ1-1	CASSLLGVEAFF	TGTGCCAGCAGTCTCCTTGGCGTTGAAGCTTTCTTT